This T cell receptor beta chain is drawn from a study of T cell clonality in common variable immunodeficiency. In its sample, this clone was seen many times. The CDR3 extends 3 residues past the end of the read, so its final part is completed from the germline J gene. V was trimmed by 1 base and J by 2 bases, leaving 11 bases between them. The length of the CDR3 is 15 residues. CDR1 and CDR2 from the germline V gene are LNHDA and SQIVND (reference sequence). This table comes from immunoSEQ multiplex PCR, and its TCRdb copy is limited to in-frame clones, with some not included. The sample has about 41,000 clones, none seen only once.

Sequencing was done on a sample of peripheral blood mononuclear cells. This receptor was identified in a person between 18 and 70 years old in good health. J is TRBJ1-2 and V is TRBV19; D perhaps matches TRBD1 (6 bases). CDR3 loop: CASSIVDRQNYGYTF. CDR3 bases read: TGTGCCAGTAGTATAGTCGACAGGCAGAACTATGGC.